One and the same sample provided the 21 T cell receptor beta chains below, sequenced in a study of blood T cell repertoires in COVID-19. The assay was immunoSEQ multiplex PCR, and TCRdb's table has in-frame clones only and misses some. The sample holds roughly 80,000 clones, about 87% seen once. The sample taken for sequencing was peripheral blood. Every receptor here comes from a man aged 45-65 years with active COVID-19.

The rearrangement joins TRBV4-1 to TRBJ1-1; 10 nucleotides line up with TRBD1. CDR1 and CDR2 (germline): MGHRA, YSYEKL. The CDR3 spans 18 residues. The V gene end was trimmed by 4 bases and the J gene end by 4 bases; junction bases not matched to a gene: 15. The CDR3 loop reads CASSPLLGTGVPGTEAFF. The CDR3 bases are TGCGCCAGCAGCCCCTTATTGGGGACAGGGGTTCCGGGCACTGAAGCTTTCTTT.

The chain couples TRBV11-2 to TRBJ2-1; 10 bases are shared with TRBD2. The CDR3 is 16 residues long. V shed 3 bases and J 4 bases; nucleotides not matched to a gene: 6. Germline loops: CDR1 SGHAT, CDR2 FQNNGV. CDR3 loop: CASSLGSGGIYNEQFF. CDR3 nucleotide sequence: TGTGCCAGCAGCTTGGGTAGCGGGGGGATTTACAATGAGCAGTTCTTC.

V is TRBV24-1 and J is TRBJ1-1, with a tentative D call TRBD1 (5 bases). In germline, CDR1 is KGHDR, CDR2 SFDVKD. Deletions cut 7 bases from V and 5 bases from J, with 16 bases between. The CDR3 loop spans 14 amino acids. The CDR3 spells CATREGRGETEAFF. In DNA, the CDR3 is TGTGCCACCAGGGAGGGCCGAGGGGAGACTGAAGCTTTCTTT.

Only one count was recorded for this clone. The chain recombines TRBV27 with TRBJ2-7; 9 nucleotides match TRBD1. Germline-derived CDR1 and CDR2 are MNHEY and SMNVEV (reference sequence). The CDR3 is made up of 19 amino acids. J lost 0 bases, V lost 10 bases, and 22 bases had no gene match. The CDR3 DNA follows: TGTGCCACGCGCTGGGGGACAGGGCCGACGGGGATCAGCTCCTACGAGCAGTACTTC. It codes for CATRWGTGPTGISSYEQYF.

This chain links TRBV11-2 with TRBJ1-4; D not certain. The V and J ends lost 1 base and 7 bases respectively, with 10 bases between them. CDR3 length equals 14 residues. Germline CDR1 and CDR2: SGHAT and FQNNGV. CDR3 region: CASSLGGLSEKLFF. CDR3 sequence (DNA): TGTGCCAGCAGCTTAGGCGGCCTCAGTGAAAAACTGTTTTTT.

The chain uses TRBV28 and TRBJ2-7; 7 bases line up with TRBD1. The V gene end was trimmed by 3 bases and the J gene end by 0 bases; junction bases not matched to a gene: 5. Germline lookup yields CDR1 MDHEN and CDR2 SYDVKM. The CDR3 has 15 residues. As DNA, the CDR3 is TGTGCCAGCAGTTTGGGGACAGCGAGCTCCTACGAGCAGTACTTC. Protein product: CASSLGTASSYEQYF. Combining the CDR3 with reference TRBV28 and TRBJ2-7 gives the whole variable domain DVKVTQSSRYLVKRTGEKVFLECVQDMDHENMFWYRQDPGLGLRLIYFSYDVKMKEKGDIPEGYSVSREKKERFSLILESASTNQTSMYLCASSLGTASSYEQYFGPGTRLTVT.

The chain employs TRBV7-9 and TRBJ2-3; the match to TRBD1 covers 8 bases. The CDR3 loop spans 14 amino acids. V was pared by 5 bases and J by 6 bases, with 7 bases of the junction left unmatched. Germline values: CDR1 SEHNR, CDR2 FQNEAQ (reference sequence). The CDR3: CASSPRQGPDTQYF. The CDR3, as DNA: TGTGCCAGCAGCCCAAGACAGGGGCCGGATACGCAGTATTTT. Together with reference TRBV7-9 and TRBJ2-3, the CDR3 gives the full variable domain: DTGVSQNPRHKITKRGQNVTFRCDPISEHNRLYWYRQTLGQGPEFLTYFQNEAQLEKSRLLSDRFSAERPKGSFSTLEIQRTEQGDSAMYLCASSPRQGPDTQYFGPGTRLTVL.

The chain employs TRBV6-5 and TRBJ2-3; D is perhaps TRBD1 (6 bases). The CDR3 has 13 residues. The germline V gene has CDR1 MNHEY and CDR2 SVGAGI. With 2 bases removed from V and 4 bases from J, the gap between germline ends came to 7 bases. The chain's CDR3 is CASSYHRADTQYF. The CDR3 DNA reads TGTGCCAGCAGTTACCACAGGGCAGATACGCAGTATTTT.

J is TRBJ1-4 and V is TRBV11-2; no firm D call. CDR1 and CDR2 (germline): SGHAT, FQNNGV. This CDR3 has 13 residues. The V end lost 5 bases, the J end lost 7 bases, and 11 bases lay between the germline ends. The chain's CDR3 is CASSTRVGEKLFF. The CDR3 nucleotides read TGTGCCAGCAGCACGCGGGTCGGTGAAAAACTGTTTTTT.

The CDR3 spells CASSLGRSGNTIYF. The CDR3 nucleotides are TGTGCCAGCAGCCTCGGTAGATCTGGAAACACCATATATTTT. V usage is TRBV6-2 or TRBV6-3 and J usage is TRBJ1-3; D gene ambiguous. V lost 6 bases to trimming and J lost 1 base, with 10 bases between them. This CDR3 contains 14 residues. Looked up from germline, CDR1 is MNHEY and CDR2 is SVGEGT.

The chain has TRBV7-9 and TRBJ2-7; D call uncertain. This CDR3 spans 13 amino acids. CDR1 and CDR2 from the germline V gene are SEHNR and FQNEAQ (reference sequence). V was trimmed by 4 bases and J by 6 bases, leaving 13 bases between them. CDR3 nucleotides: TGTGCCAGCAGCTCCCAGGAAATCAGCGAGCAGTACTTC. This codes for CASSSQEISEQYF.

This clone has more than one count but fewer than ten. This chain links TRBV7-2 with TRBJ1-5, with 9 bases matching TRBD1. The CDR3 extends over 16 amino acids. Germline trimming cut 8 bases from V and 2 bases from J; bases unmatched to any gene: 10. Germline V gene data show CDR1 as SGHTA and CDR2 as FQGNSA. CDR3 amino acids: CASGIGGTGRNQPQHF. The CDR3 nucleotides read TGTGCCAGCGGGATCGGCGGGACAGGGCGCAATCAGCCCCAGCATTTT.

This clone was seen once. CDR3 sequence reads: CASSSRQGAMASVADTQYF. CDR3 bases: TGTGCCAGCAGTTCACGGCAGGGGGCAATGGCTAGCGTCGCAGATACGCAGTATTTT. The chain recombines TRBV28 with TRBJ2-3; 8 nucleotides match TRBD1. V lost 4 bases to trimming and J lost 4 bases; unmatched junction nucleotides: 19. CDR1 is MDHEN and CDR2 is SYDVKM in the germline V gene. This CDR3 is built from 19 residues.

The V and J genes are TRBV5-1 and TRBJ1-1, with 7 nucleotides matching TRBD1. The CDR3 totals 12 residues. Trimming at V came to 4 bases and at J to 8 bases, leaving 5 bases not matched to a gene. The V gene's germline CDR1 is SGHRS and CDR2 YFSETQ. The CDR3 DNA reads as TGCGCCAGCAGCCTCAGGGGGACAGAAGCTTTCTTT. This sequence encodes CASSLRGTEAFF.

This rearrangement joins TRBV19 to TRBJ1-5; D remains unclear. V lost 3 bases, J lost 0 bases, and 9 bases lay in between. CDR3 length equals 15 residues. Germline CDR1 is LNHDA and CDR2 is SQIVND (reference sequence). CDR3 DNA sequence: TGTGCCAGTAGTATCAACACCCATAGCAATCAGCCCCAGCATTTT. It encodes CASSINTHSNQPQHF.

The CDR3, as DNA: TGTGCCAGCAGCCGAATACAGGGTGGGAACACTGAAGCTTTCTTT. This sequence encodes CASSRIQGGNTEAFF. The gene calls are TRBV14 and TRBJ1-1, with D perhaps TRBD1 (6 bases). The CDR3 sequence is 15 residues long. Trimming took off 4 bases at V and 1 base at J, with 13 bases between the two ends. Germline V lookup: CDR1 SGHDN, CDR2 FVKESK.

This clone was observed once. This sequence joins TRBV19 and TRBJ2-3; D gene unclear. V was cut by 1 base and J by 0 bases, with 5 bases left in between. The germline V gene encodes CDR1 LNHDA and CDR2 SQIVND (reference sequence). There are 14 residues in the CDR3. CDR3 in amino acids: CASSIVSSTDTQYF. The DNA for the CDR3 is TGTGCCAGTAGTATAGTGTCTAGCACAGATACGCAGTATTTT.

V and J are TRBV7-3 and TRBJ1-1; the D is unclear. V lost 5 bases and J 3 bases, leaving 10 bases between the germline ends. The CDR3 covers 13 residues. From germline, CDR1 is SGHTA and CDR2 FQGTGA. DNA of the CDR3: TGTGCCAGCAGCCGAGGGCCCGACACTGAAGCTTTCTTT. It codes for CASSRGPDTEAFF.

V and J are TRBV14 and TRBJ1-1, with D unresolved. The CDR3 sequence is 14 residues long. V lost 4 bases and J 5 bases, leaving 14 bases between the germline ends. The germline V gene encodes CDR1 SGHDN and CDR2 FVKESK. The CDR3 DNA is TGTGCCAGCAGCCGAAGCCGGGGAGGAACTGAAGCTTTCTTT. This translates into CASSRSRGGTEAFF.

The chain carries TRBV30 and TRBJ2-7; weak D call: TRBD1 (6 bases). This CDR3 is 14 amino acids long. CDR1 is GTSNPN and CDR2 is SVGIG in the germline V gene (reference sequence). Deletions cut 3 bases from V and 5 bases from J, with 17 bases between. For the CDR3, the DNA is TGTGCCTGGAGCGCCGGACAGATCGCCCACGAGCAGTACTTC. Translation: CAWSAGQIAHEQYF.

The chain has TRBV5-8 and TRBJ1-1; D is possibly TRBD1 (5 bases). Germline-derived CDR1 and CDR2 are SGHTS and YDEGEE. This CDR3 spans 15 amino acids. V was cut by 4 bases and J by 7 bases, with 20 bases left in between. The CDR3 protein is CASSPTGRGRGEAFF. The CDR3 coding sequence is TGTGCCAGCAGCCCCACAGGTAGGGGCCGAGGTGAAGCTTTCTTT.